The next 17 T cell receptor beta chains were all read from a single sample in a study of blood T cell repertoires in COVID-19. TCRdb's table, derived via immunoSEQ multiplex PCR, lists solely in-frame clones and lacks some. This sample has about 220,000 clones; 70% to 90% occur once, and the top ten carry approximately 15%. Sequencing was performed on PBMCs or T cells enriched from blood (not recorded which). These TCRs come from a woman aged 45-65 years with acute COVID-19.

This clone has just one count. The chain employs TRBV12-3 or TRBV12-4 and TRBJ2-7; D is unresolved. V lost 6 bases, J lost 0 bases, and 9 bases lay in between. The CDR3 runs 13 residues. CDR3 DNA: TGTGCCAGCAGCCCAGGAATCTCCTACGAGCAGTACTTC. Its translation: CASSPGISYEQYF.

This clone has a single count. The V gene is TRBV24-1, the J gene TRBJ1-1, with 10 bases aligning to TRBD1. Trimming at V came to 5 bases and at J to 13 bases, leaving 15 bases not matched to a gene. Germline V gives CDR1 KGHDR, CDR2 SFDVKD. The CDR3 has 15 residues. This chain's CDR3 is CATSGSQAGQGFFFF. CDR3 bases: TGTGCCACCAGTGGTTCCCAGGCGGGACAGGGGTTCTTTTTCTTT.

The J gene is TRBJ2-1, the V gene TRBV28; 8 bases map to TRBD2. Germline CDR1 MDHEN, CDR2 SYDVKM. The CDR3 contains 16 residues. The J segment lost 7 bases and the V segment lost 6 bases, leaving 14 bases of the junction unmatched. For the CDR3, the DNA is TGTGCCAGCAGGCCGGGGGGGCTAGCGGACGTGAATGAGCAGTTCTTC. Translation gives CASRPGGLADVNEQFF.

J is TRBJ1-1 and V is TRBV7-2; maybe TRBD1 (6 bases). Between the trimmed V and J ends, which lost 3 bases and 1 base, there was a span of 9 bases. Germline values: CDR1 SGHTA, CDR2 FQGNSA. The CDR3 spans 14 residues. CDR3 residues: CASSFRGANTEAFF. The CDR3 DNA sequence: TGTGCCAGCAGCTTCCGGGGGGCGAACACTGAAGCTTTCTTT.

This chain uses TRBV14 with TRBJ2-7; D possibly corresponds to TRBD1 (5 bases). This CDR3 spans 14 amino acids. Germline assignment: CDR1 SGHDN and CDR2 FVKESK. V was clipped by 1 base and J by 2 bases, with 9 bases between them. The CDR3 sequence is CASSQGQDTYEQYF. DNA of the CDR3: TGTGCCAGCAGCCAAGGTCAGGACACCTACGAGCAGTACTTC.

The chain joins TRBV28 to TRBJ2-7, with TRBD2 matching 7 bases. CDR3 length: 14 amino acids. CDR1 and CDR2 (germline): MDHEN, SYDVKM. The junction had 7 bases not matched to a gene; V was cut back by 3 bases and J by 5 bases. The CDR3 DNA reads as TGTGCCAGCAGTTTTGTACTAGCGTTGAACGAGCAGTACTTC. Amino acids: CASSFVLALNEQYF.

The chain combines TRBV5-8 with TRBJ2-3; TRBD2 matches 11 bases. The germline V gene encodes CDR1 SGHTS and CDR2 YDEGEE. The CDR3 is 15 residues long. Losses at the gene ends were 3 bases for V and 4 bases for J; bases not matched to a gene: 4. The CDR3 sequence: CASSWWTSGSDTQYF. CDR3 DNA sequence: TGTGCCAGCAGCTGGTGGACTAGCGGGTCAGATACGCAGTATTTT.

This rearrangement joins TRBV28 to TRBJ1-2; 11 nucleotides agree with TRBD1. With V trimmed by 5 bases and J by 7 bases, 6 bases remained unmatched. The germline V gene encodes CDR1 MDHEN and CDR2 SYDVKM. The CDR3 is made up of 14 amino acids. CDR3 nucleotide sequence: TGTGCCAGCAGTGGCGGACAGGGGGCGGGTGGCTACACCTTC. This codes for CASSGGQGAGGYTF.

This chain links TRBV28 with TRBJ2-1; 8 bases line up with TRBD1. The CDR3 is made up of 13 amino acids. V was pared by 6 bases and J by 6 bases, with 4 bases of the junction left unmatched. Germline-derived CDR1 and CDR2 are MDHEN and SYDVKM. In nucleotides, the CDR3 is TGTGCCAGCAGCGTGACAGGGGCCAATGAGCAGTTCTTC. Translation gives CASSVTGANEQFF.

The V gene is TRBV7-7, the J gene TRBJ2-5; 13 bases are shared with TRBD2. The CDR3 contains 16 residues. The J segment lost 1 base and the V segment lost 5 bases, leaving 4 bases of the junction unmatched. Germline lookup yields CDR1 SSHAT and CDR2 FNYEAQ (reference sequence). The CDR3 protein is CASSPGLAGTQETQYF. Written as DNA, the CDR3 is TGTGCCAGCAGCCCGGGACTAGCGGGGACCCAAGAGACCCAGTACTTC.

Concerning this clone: This same CDR3 is encoded by further DNA sequences in the sample. The chain recombines TRBV7-9 with TRBJ2-2; D may be TRBD1 (5 bases). Trimming removed 5 bases from V and 1 base from J, with 11 bases in between. The CDR3 is 15 amino acids. Germline CDR1 is SEHNR and CDR2 is FQNEAQ (reference sequence). CDR3 sequence: CASSPRAQNTGELFF. The CDR3 nucleotides read TGTGCCAGCAGCCCCAGGGCCCAGAACACCGGGGAGCTGTTTTTT.

This chain connects TRBV9 to TRBJ2-3, with 12 bases identical to TRBD1. The V gene's germline CDR1 is SGDLS and CDR2 YYNGEE. There are 17 residues in the CDR3. The V and J ends lost 3 bases and 5 bases, in that order; junction bases with no gene match: 10. The CDR3 loop is CASSAVPGQGAIDTQYF. In DNA, the CDR3 is TGTGCCAGCAGCGCAGTCCCGGGACAGGGGGCAATAGATACGCAGTATTTT.

V usage is TRBV5-1 and J usage is TRBJ2-3; TRBD2 agrees at 15 bases. V shed 4 bases, J shed 5 bases, and the junction held 17 bases outside the gene matches. This CDR3 has 20 residues. CDR1 is SGHRS, CDR2 YFSETQ, per germline. The CDR3 is CASSIEGLAGGPPGVDTQYF. The CDR3 nucleotides are TGCGCCAGCAGCATAGAGGGACTAGCGGGAGGTCCACCCGGGGTAGATACGCAGTATTTT.

The V gene is TRBV3-1 (or the pseudogene TRBV3-2), the J gene TRBJ2-1; unclear D gene. Germline assignment: CDR1 LGHDT and CDR2 YNNKEL (reference sequence). The CDR3 loop spans 14 amino acids. V lost 1 base and J 4 bases, leaving 8 bases between the germline ends. The CDR3 here is CASSQGQTYNEQFF. Here the CDR3 DNA reads TGTGCCAGCAGCCAAGGTCAGACTTACAATGAGCAGTTCTTC.

This chain links TRBV30 with TRBJ2-1, with a possible D match to TRBD2 (6 bases). The CDR3 has 14 residues. V lost 3 bases and J lost 4, with 13 bases in between. Germline CDR1 and CDR2: GTSNPN and SVGIG (reference sequence). CDR3 nucleotide sequence: TGTGCCTGGAGCATGGAGGGCCCGTACAATGAGCAGTTCTTC. This translates into CAWSMEGPYNEQFF.

V gene TRBV11-2 combines with J gene TRBJ2-5; possibly TRBD2 for D (6 bases). The CDR3 has 14 residues. Germline V gene data show CDR1 as SGHAT and CDR2 as FQNNGV. Trimming took off 6 bases at V and 5 bases at J, with 16 bases between the two ends. The CDR3 loop reads CASRRPGSKETQYF. Here the CDR3 DNA reads TGTGCCAGCAGGAGACCCGGGAGTAAGGAGACCCAGTACTTC.

The rearrangement links TRBV2 to TRBJ2-1; TRBD1 matches 7 bases. Per the germline V gene, CDR1 is SNHLY and CDR2 is FYNNEI. The CDR3 contains 13 residues. Losses at the gene ends were 5 bases for V and 6 bases for J; bases not matched to a gene: 4. CDR3 DNA: TGTGCCAGCAGTCTACAGGGGAGCAATGAGCAGTTCTTC. Amino acid sequence: CASSLQGSNEQFF.